This T cell receptor beta chain comes out of a study of T cells of healthy individuals. A single record per CDR3 protein comes from TCRdb applying MiXCR to the 5' RACE reads. The table shows 65,000 to 90,000 distinct CDR3 sequences, with 4% to 5.5% occurring only once. The V end lost 0 bases, the J end lost 5 bases, and 19 bases lay between the germline ends. Germline V lookup: CDR1 LGHNA, CDR2 YSLEER. The CDR3 sequence is 17 residues long. This receptor was obtained from a female donor in good health. The rearrangement links TRBV4-3 to TRBJ2-5; unclear D gene. CDR3: CASSQDRWASRGETQYF. The CDR3 coding sequence is TGCGCCAGCAGCCAAGATCGTTGGGCATCCCGCGGCGAGACCCAGTACTTC.